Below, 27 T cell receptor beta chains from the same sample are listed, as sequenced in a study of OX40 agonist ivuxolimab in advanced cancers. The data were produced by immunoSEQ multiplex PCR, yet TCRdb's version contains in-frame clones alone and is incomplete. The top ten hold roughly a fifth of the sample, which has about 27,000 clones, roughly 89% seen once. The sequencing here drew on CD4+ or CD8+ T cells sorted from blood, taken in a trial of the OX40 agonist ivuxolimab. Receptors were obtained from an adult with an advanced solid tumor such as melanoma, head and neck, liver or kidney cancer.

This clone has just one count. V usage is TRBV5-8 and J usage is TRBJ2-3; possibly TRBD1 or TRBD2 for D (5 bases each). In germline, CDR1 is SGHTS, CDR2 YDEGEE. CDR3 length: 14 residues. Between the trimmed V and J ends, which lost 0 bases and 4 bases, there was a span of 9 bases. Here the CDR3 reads CASSLGGVADTQYF. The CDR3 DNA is TGTGCCAGCAGCTTGGGAGGGGTCGCAGATACGCAGTATTTT.

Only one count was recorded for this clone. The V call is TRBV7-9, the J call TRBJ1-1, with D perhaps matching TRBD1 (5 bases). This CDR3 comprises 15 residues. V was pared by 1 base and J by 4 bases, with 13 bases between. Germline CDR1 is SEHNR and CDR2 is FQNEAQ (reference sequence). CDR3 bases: TGTGCCAGCAGCTTAGGAGCAGGGTTGGGCACTGAAGCTTTCTTT. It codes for CASSLGAGLGTEAFF.

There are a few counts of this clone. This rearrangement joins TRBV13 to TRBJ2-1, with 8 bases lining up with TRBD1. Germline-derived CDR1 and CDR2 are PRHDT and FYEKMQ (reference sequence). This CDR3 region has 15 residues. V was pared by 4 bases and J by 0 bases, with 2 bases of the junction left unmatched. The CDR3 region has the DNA TGTGCCAGCAGCTGGACAGGGAGCTCCTACAATGAGCAGTTCTTC. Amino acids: CASSWTGSSYNEQFF.

CDR3: CASSQDPGEETQYF. DNA for the CDR3: TGTGCCAGCAGCCAAGATCCCGGGGAGGAGACCCAGTACTTC. V gene TRBV4-2 combines with J gene TRBJ2-5, with a tentative D call TRBD2 (5 bases). The germline V and J ends were trimmed by 0 bases and 5 bases, with 10 bases remaining between them. CDR3 length equals 14 residues. From germline, CDR1 is LGHNA and CDR2 YNFKEQ.

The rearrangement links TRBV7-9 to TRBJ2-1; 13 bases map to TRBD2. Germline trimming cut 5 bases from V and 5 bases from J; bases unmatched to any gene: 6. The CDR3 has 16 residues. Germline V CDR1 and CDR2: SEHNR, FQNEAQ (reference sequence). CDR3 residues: CASSLGLAGPNNEQFF. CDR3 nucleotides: TGTGCCAGCAGCCTGGGACTAGCGGGGCCAAACAATGAGCAGTTCTTC.

The CDR3 loop is CASSEPGRATWNEQFF. CDR3 in DNA: TGTGCCAGCAGTGAGCCGGGGAGGGCCACCTGGAATGAGCAGTTCTTC. The V and J genes are TRBV2 and TRBJ2-1; 7 bases fit TRBD2. Germline V gene lookup returns CDR1 SNHLY and CDR2 FYNNEI. Losses at the gene ends were 3 bases for V and 7 bases for J; bases not matched to a gene: 12. The CDR3 is made up of 16 amino acids. The variable domain in full, with the rest retrieved from reference TRBV2 and TRBJ2-1, is EPEVTQTPSHQVTQMGQEVILRCVPISNHLYFYWYRQILGQKVEFLVSFYNNEISEKSEIFDDQFSVERPDGSNFTLKIRSTKLEDSAMYFCASSEPGRATWNEQFFGPGTRLTVL.

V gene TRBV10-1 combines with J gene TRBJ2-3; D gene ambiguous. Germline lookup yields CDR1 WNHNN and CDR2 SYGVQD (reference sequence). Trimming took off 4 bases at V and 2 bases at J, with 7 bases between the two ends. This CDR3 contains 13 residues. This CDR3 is CASSGELTDTQYF. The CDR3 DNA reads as TGCGCCAGCAGTGGCGAACTCACAGATACGCAGTATTTT.

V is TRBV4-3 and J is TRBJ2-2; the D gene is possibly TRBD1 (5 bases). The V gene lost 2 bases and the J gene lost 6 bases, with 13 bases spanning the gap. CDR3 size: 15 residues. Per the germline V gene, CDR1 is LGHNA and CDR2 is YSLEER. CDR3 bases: TGCGCCAGCAGCCAAATGGTGCAGGGCGCCGGGGAGCTGTTTTTT. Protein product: CASSQMVQGAGELFF.

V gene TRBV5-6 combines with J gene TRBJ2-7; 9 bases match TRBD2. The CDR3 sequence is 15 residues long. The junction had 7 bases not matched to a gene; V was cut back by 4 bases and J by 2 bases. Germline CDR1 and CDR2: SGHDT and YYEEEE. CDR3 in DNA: TGTGCCAGCAGCGTGGTAGCGGGGGTGACCTACGAGCAGTACTTC. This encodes CASSVVAGVTYEQYF.

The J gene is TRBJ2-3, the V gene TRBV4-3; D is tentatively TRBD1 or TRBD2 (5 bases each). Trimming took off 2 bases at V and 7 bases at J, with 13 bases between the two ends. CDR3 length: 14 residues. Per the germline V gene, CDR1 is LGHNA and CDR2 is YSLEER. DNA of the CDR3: TGCGCCAGCAGCCAAAACCGGGACCCTTATACGCAGTATTTT. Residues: CASSQNRDPYTQYF.

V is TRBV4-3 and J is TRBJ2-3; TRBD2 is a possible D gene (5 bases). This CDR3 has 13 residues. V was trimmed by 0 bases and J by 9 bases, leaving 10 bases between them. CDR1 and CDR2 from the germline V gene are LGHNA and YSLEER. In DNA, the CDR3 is TGCGCCAGCAGCCAAGATCGACGAGGGACGCAGTATTTT. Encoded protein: CASSQDRRGTQYF.

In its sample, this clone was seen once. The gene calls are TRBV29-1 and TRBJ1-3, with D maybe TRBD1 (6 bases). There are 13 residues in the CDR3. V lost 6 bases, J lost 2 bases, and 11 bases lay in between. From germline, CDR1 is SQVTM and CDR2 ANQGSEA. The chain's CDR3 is CSVTTGTGNTIYF. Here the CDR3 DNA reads TGCAGCGTCACAACAGGGACTGGAAACACCATATATTTT.

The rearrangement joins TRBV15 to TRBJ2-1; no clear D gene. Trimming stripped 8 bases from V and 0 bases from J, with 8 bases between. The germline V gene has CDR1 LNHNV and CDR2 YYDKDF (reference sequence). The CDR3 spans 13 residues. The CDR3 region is CATSESSYNEQFF. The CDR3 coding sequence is TGTGCCACCTCCGAGAGCTCCTACAATGAGCAGTTCTTC.

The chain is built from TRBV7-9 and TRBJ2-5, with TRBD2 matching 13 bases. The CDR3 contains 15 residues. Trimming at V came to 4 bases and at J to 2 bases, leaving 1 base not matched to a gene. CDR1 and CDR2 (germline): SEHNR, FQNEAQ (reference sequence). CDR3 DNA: TGTGCCAGCAGCTGGGGACTAGCGGGACAAGAGACCCAGTACTTC. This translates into CASSWGLAGQETQYF.

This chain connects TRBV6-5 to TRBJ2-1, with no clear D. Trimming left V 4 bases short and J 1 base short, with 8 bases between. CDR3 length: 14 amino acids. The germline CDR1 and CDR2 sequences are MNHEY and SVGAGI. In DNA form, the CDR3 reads TGTGCCAGCAGTTTCATGTCATCCTACAATGAGCAGTTCTTC. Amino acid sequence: CASSFMSSYNEQFF.

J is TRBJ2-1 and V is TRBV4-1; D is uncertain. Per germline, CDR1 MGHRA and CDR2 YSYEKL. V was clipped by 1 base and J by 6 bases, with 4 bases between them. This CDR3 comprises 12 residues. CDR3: CASSQGSNEQFF. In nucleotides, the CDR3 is TGCGCCAGCAGCCAAGGGTCCAATGAGCAGTTCTTC.

CDR3 in amino acids: CASSVRRGKRDSYEQYF. As DNA, the CDR3 is TGTGCCAGCAGCGTGAGACGGGGTAAGCGGGATTCCTACGAGCAGTACTTC. This chain links TRBV9 with TRBJ2-7; 7 nucleotides match TRBD2. V dropped 2 bases and J dropped 1; count of bases not matched to a gene: 12. CDR1 SGDLS and CDR2 YYNGEE come from the germline V gene. This CDR3 region has 17 residues.

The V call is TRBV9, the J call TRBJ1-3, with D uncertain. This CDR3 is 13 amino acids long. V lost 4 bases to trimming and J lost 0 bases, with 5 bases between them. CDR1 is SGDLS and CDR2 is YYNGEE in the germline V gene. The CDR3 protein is CASSPSSGNTIYF. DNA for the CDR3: TGTGCCAGCAGCCCCAGCTCTGGAAACACCATATATTTT.

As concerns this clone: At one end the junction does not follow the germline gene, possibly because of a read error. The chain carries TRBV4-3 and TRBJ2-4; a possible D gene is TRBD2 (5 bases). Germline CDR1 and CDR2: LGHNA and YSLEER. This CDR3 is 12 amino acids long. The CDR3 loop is CASSQDGEKMDF. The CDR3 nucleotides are TGCGCCAGCAGCCAAGACGGGGAGAAGATGGACTTC.

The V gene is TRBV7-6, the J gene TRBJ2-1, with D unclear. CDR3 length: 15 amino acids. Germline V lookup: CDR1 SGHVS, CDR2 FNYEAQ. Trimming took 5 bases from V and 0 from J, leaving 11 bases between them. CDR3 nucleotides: TGTGCCAGCAGCGGAGACGGGTCCTCCTACAATGAGCAGTTCTTC. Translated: CASSGDGSSYNEQFF.

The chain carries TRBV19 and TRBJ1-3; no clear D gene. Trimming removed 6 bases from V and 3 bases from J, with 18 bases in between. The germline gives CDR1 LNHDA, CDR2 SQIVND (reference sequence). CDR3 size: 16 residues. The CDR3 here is CASSPKGLGGGNTIYF. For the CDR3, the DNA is TGTGCCAGTAGCCCTAAAGGACTTGGCGGTGGAAACACCATATATTTT.

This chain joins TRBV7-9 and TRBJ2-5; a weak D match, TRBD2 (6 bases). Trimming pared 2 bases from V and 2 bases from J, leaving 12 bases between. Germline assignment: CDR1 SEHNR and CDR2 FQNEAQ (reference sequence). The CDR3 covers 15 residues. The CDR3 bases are TGTGCCAGCAGCTTATACGGGGGACCACAAGAGACCCAGTACTTC. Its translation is CASSLYGGPQETQYF.

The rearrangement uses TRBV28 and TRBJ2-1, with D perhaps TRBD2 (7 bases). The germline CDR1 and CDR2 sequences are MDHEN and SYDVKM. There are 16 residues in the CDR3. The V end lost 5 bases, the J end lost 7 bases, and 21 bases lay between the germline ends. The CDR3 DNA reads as TGTGCCAGCAGTGACCCCCTGGGGGGGCAGGGGAATGAGCAGTTCTTC. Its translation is CASSDPLGGQGNEQFF.

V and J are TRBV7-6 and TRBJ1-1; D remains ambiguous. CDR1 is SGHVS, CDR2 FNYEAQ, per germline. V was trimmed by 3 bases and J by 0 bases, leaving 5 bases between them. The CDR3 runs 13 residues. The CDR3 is CASSFGLNTEAFF. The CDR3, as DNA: TGTGCCAGCAGCTTTGGCTTGAACACTGAAGCTTTCTTT.

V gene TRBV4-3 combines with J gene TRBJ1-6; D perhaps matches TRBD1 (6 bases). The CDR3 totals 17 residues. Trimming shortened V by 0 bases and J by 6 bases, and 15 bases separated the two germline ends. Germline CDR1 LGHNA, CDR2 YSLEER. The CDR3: CASSQEGRGFPNSPLHF. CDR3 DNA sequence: TGCGCCAGCAGCCAAGAGGGCAGGGGATTCCCTAATTCACCCCTCCACTTT.

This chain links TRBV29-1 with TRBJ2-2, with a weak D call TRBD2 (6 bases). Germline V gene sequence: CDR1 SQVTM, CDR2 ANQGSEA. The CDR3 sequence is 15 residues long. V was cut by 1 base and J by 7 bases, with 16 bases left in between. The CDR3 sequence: CSVEVEGRGIGELFF. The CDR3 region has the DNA TGCAGCGTTGAAGTGGAGGGGCGAGGGATCGGGGAGCTGTTTTTT.

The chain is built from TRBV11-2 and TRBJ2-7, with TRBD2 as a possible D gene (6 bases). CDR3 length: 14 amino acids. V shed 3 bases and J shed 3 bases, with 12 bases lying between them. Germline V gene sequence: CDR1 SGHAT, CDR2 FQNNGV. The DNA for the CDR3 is TGTGCCAGCAGCTTCGCCCAGGGAGGCTACGAGCAGTACTTC. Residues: CASSFAQGGYEQYF. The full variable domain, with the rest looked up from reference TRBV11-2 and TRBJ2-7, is EAGVAQSPRYKIIEKRQSVAFWCNPISGHATLYWYQQILGQGPKLLIQFQNNGVVDDSQLPKDRFSAERLKGVDSTLKIQPAKLEDSAVYLCASSFAQGGYEQYFGPGTRLTVT.